What follows describes a single T cell receptor beta chain. TCRdb keeps only in-frame clones here, not all; method: immunoSEQ multiplex PCR. The sample holds 140,000 to 150,000 clones; 80% to 90% are singletons and the top ten take roughly 10%. The CDR3 extends over 14 amino acids. Germline V gene lookup returns CDR1 SGHTA and CDR2 FQGNSA. Trimming removed 3 bases from V and 1 base from J, with 9 bases in between. This entry belongs to a study of blood T cell repertoires in COVID-19. Study-level background: The cDNA or gDNA used as material had been derived from T cells, B-cell-depleted T cells, or PBMCs.

Sample: peripheral blood. This sequence originates from a man in his 60s with active or convalescent COVID-19. V usage is TRBV7-2 and J usage is TRBJ1-1; unclear D gene. CDR3 sequence (DNA): TGTGCCAGCAGCTTTAATCTAGGGAACACTGAAGCTTTCTTT. As protein: CASSFNLGNTEAFF.